Listed below are T cell receptor beta chains from one sample, sequenced in a study of cytomegalovirus exposure and HLA in healthy donors. The method was immunoSEQ multiplex PCR; TCRdb's version includes in-frame clones alone and lacks a portion of them. The table shows 140,000 to 150,000 clones, with about 77% occurring only once. Sequenced input: PBMCs. Receptors were obtained from a male donor in good health and CMV-seronegative. Both conserved end residues are part of each CDR3. The D gene is left open where the match is weak. Part of the rows lack a size; the others show once, few, many or a class for expanded clones.

.	TRBV19	TRBD1	TRBJ1-6	CASRPTGGYNSPLHF	TGTGCCAGCCGACCCACAGGGGGCTATAATTCACCCCTCCACTTT
.	TRBV5-1	TRBD1	TRBJ1-2	CASSGTVSYGYTF	TGCGCCAGCAGCGGGACAGTGAGCTATGGCTACACCTTC
.	TRBV5-1	.	TRBJ2-7	CASSQGTGGYEQYF	TGCGCCAGCAGCCAAGGAACCGGGGGCTACGAGCAGTACTTC
.	TRBV6-4	TRBD2	TRBJ2-3	CASSDLGGGHTDTQYF	TGTGCCAGCAGTGACCTCGGGGGGGGCCACACAGATACGCAGTATTTT
.	TRBV13	.	TRBJ2-3	CASSHGGDTDTQYF	TGTGCCAGCAGCCACGGGGGAGACACAGATACGCAGTATTTT
.	TRBV18	TRBD2	TRBJ2-5	CASSPGGEQYF	TGTGCCAGCTCCCCCGGGGGGGAGCAGTACTTC
.	TRBV7-2	.	TRBJ1-1	CASSLIRFTEAFF	TGTGCCAGCAGCTTAATCAGGTTCACTGAAGCTTTCTTT
.	TRBV5-1	TRBD1	TRBJ2-6	CASSPRTGRSSGANVLTF	TGCGCCAGCAGCCCCAGGACAGGGAGGAGCTCTGGGGCCAACGTCCTGACTTTC
few	TRBV5-3	.	TRBJ1-1	CASSSTGLNTEAFF	TGTGCCAGCAGCTCGACAGGCCTGAACACTGAAGCTTTCTTT
.	TRBV7-2	.	TRBJ1-3	CASSGESGGNTIYF	TGTGCCAGCAGCGGGGAGTCAGGTGGAAACACCATATATTTT
.	TRBV5-8	.	TRBJ1-6	CASSLLGEDSPLHF	TGTGCCAGCAGCTTGTTAGGGGAGGATTCACCCCTCCACTTT
once	TRBV18	.	TRBJ1-1	CASSLTREGGGTEAFF	TGTGCCAGCTCACTTACCCGGGAAGGGGGAGGGACTGAAGCTTTCTTT
.	TRBV10-1	.	TRBJ2-1	CASSFRGEDSEQFF	TGCGCCAGCAGTTTTAGGGGAGAGGACAGTGAGCAGTTCTTC
few	TRBV29-1	.	TRBJ2-1	CSVSLYYNEQFF	TGCAGCGTTTCGCTATATTACAATGAGCAGTTCTTC
.	TRBV15	TRBD1	TRBJ1-1	CATSRARTGDHLGTEAFF	TGTGCCACCAGCAGAGCGCGGACAGGGGACCATCTGGGCACTGAAGCTTTCTTT
.	TRBV5-6	.	TRBJ2-7	CASSLEAYEQYF	TGTGCCAGCAGCTTAGAGGCGTACGAGCAGTACTTC
.	TRBV18	.	TRBJ1-2	CASSPTQGYGYTF	TGTGCCAGCTCGCCTACACAGGGTTATGGCTACACCTTC
.	TRBV5-1	.	TRBJ2-5	CASSLTPGTIGEQYF	TGCGCCAGCAGCTTGACCCCCGGGACAATCGGAGAGCAGTACTTC
.	TRBV7-4	TRBD1	TRBJ1-2	CASSLEGGQGYTF	TGTGCCAGCAGCTTAGAGGGGGGACAGGGCTACACCTTC
.	TRBV5-1	TRBD1	TRBJ2-5	CASSLGAGTGKETQYF	TGCGCCAGCAGCTTGGGGGCCGGGACAGGGAAAGAGACCCAGTACTTC
.	TRBV5-1	TRBD2	TRBJ2-7	CASSLIAGGRREQYF	TGCGCCAGCAGCCTCATAGCGGGAGGAAGAAGGGAGCAGTACTTC
.	TRBV9	.	TRBJ1-1	CASSVGGDIRNTEAFF	TGTGCCAGCAGCGTAGGGGGGGATATTAGGAACACTGAAGCTTTCTTT
.	TRBV4-1	TRBD1	TRBJ2-4	CASSQGQGVKNIQYF	TGCGCCAGCAGCCAGGGACAGGGGGTCAAAAACATTCAGTACTTC
.	TRBV29-1	.	TRBJ2-3	CSVEGDSGPMIPNTDTQYF	TGCAGCGTTGAAGGGGATAGCGGTCCAATGATTCCTAACACAGATACGCAGTATTTT
once	TRBV4-1	.	TRBJ2-7	CASSPGDLLREQYF	TGCGCCAGCAGCCCGGGGGACCTCCTACGGGAGCAGTACTTC
few	TRBV28	.	TRBJ2-5	CASSLVGTLAGAAQYF	TGTGCCAGCAGTTTGGTTGGGACTCTCGCAGGCGCGGCCCAGTACTTC
.	TRBV2	TRBD1	TRBJ2-1	CASSGTGGAYNEQFF	TGTGCCAGCAGTGGTACAGGGGGCGCCTACAATGAGCAGTTCTTC
.	TRBV7-6	TRBD1	TRBJ2-2	CASSSGQPTGELFF	TGTGCCAGCAGCTCGGGACAGCCCACCGGGGAGCTGTTTTTT
.	TRBV7-3	.	TRBJ2-3	CASSRGGYSTDTQYF	TGTGCCAGCAGCAGAGGGGGTTATAGCACAGATACGCAGTATTTT
.	TRBV18	TRBD1	TRBJ2-7	CASSPAGQGSYEQYF	TGTGCCAGCTCACCCGCGGGACAGGGAAGTTACGAGCAGTACTTC
.	TRBV18	.	TRBJ2-5	CASSPSPFETQYF	TGTGCCAGCTCACCTTCTCCCTTTGAGACCCAGTACTTC
.	TRBV29-1	TRBD2	TRBJ2-7	CSVATSGRIYEQYF	TGCAGCGTTGCGACTAGCGGGAGGATATACGAGCAGTACTTC
.	TRBV28	TRBD2	TRBJ2-3	CASSFTMGLAGYTDTQYF	TGTGCCAGCAGTTTCACCATGGGACTAGCGGGTTACACAGATACGCAGTATTTT
few	TRBV27	.	TRBJ1-1	CASSLWAGGLNTEAFF	TGTGCCAGCAGTTTATGGGCAGGTGGCCTGAACACTGAAGCTTTCTTT
.	TRBV5-4	TRBD2	TRBJ2-7	CASSLKAGGSSEQYF	TGTGCCAGCAGCTTGAAGGCGGGAGGGTCGAGCGAGCAGTACTTC
.	TRBV29-1	.	TRBJ2-5	CSGGGQGFETQYF	TGCAGCGGGGGGGGGCAGGGATTTGAGACCCAGTACTTC
.	TRBV9	TRBD1	TRBJ2-7	CASSGGDRFYEQYF	TGTGCCAGCAGCGGAGGGGACAGATTCTACGAGCAGTACTTC
medium-sized	TRBV6-1	TRBD1	TRBJ2-2	CARGTGGDTGELFF	TGTGCCAGGGGGACAGGGGGTGATACCGGGGAGCTGTTTTTT
few	TRBV4-2	TRBD2	TRBJ2-5	CASSQEETSGNQETQYF	TGTGCCAGCAGCCAAGAAGAGACTAGCGGTAACCAAGAGACCCAGTACTTC
.	TRBV4-1	.	TRBJ1-2	CASSQGGTLIWGYTF	TGCGCCAGCAGCCAAGGGGGGACTCTGATATGGGGCTACACCTTC